A selection of T cell receptor beta chains follows, all from one sample in a study of T-cell reconstitution after alpha-beta-depleted transplantation in children. TCRdb reprocessed the PCR reads via MiXCR and lists one record per CDR3 protein. The sample has some 340,000 distinct CDR3 sequences, under 13% seen once. Source: PBMCs from the stem cell graft donor, taken from the stem cell graft. These receptors originate from a human donor who donated a stem cell graft to a child with acute lymphoblastic leukemia. Both conserved end residues are part of each CDR3. The D gene is left open where the match is weak. A row's size may be missing; if present it is once, few, many or a size class.

V	J	D	size	CDR3	DNA
TRBV4-1	TRBJ2-3	TRBD2	few	CASSQEFGTSGPPDTQYF	TGCGCCAGCAGCCAAGAATTCGGGACTAGCGGGCCTCCAGATACGCAGTATTTT
TRBV12-3/TRBV12-4	TRBJ1-2	NA	many	CASSWALDYGYTF	TGTGCCAGCAGTTGGGCCCTTGACTATGGCTACACCTTC
TRBV27	TRBJ2-7	NA	many	CASRRRLAYEQYF	TGTGCCAGCAGAAGGCGGCTAGCCTACGAGCAGTACTTC
TRBV20-1	TRBJ2-1	TRBD1	many	CSARDRGHYNEQFF	TGCAGTGCTAGGGACAGGGGGCACTACAATGAGCAGTTCTTC
TRBV7-9	TRBJ2-3	NA	NA	CASSFTGITDTQYF	TGTGCCAGCAGCTTCACAGGGATCACAGATACGCAGTATTTT
TRBV7-9	TRBJ2-5	NA	many	CASSLLGERETQYF	TGTGCCAGCAGCTTACTGGGGGAGAGGGAGACCCAGTACTTC
TRBV7-9	TRBJ2-5	NA	many	CASSSPTPEETQYF	TGTGCCAGCAGCTCCCCGACCCCAGAAGAGACCCAGTACTTC
TRBV25-1	TRBJ2-5	TRBD1	NA	CASRRSGTGEETQYF	TGTGCCAGCAGGCGCTCCGGGACAGGGGAAGAGACCCAGTACTTC
TRBV7-6	TRBJ2-1	TRBD2	NA	CASSLNTGTSGYNEQFF	TGTGCCAGCAGCCTCAATACCGGGACTAGCGGATACAATGAGCAGTTCTTC
TRBV6-5	TRBJ2-7	NA	NA	CASSYRVTYEQYF	TGTGCCAGCAGTTACAGGGTTACCTACGAGCAGTACTTC
TRBV5-1	TRBJ2-5	NA	NA	CASSLVSQPRETQYF	TGCGCCAGCAGCTTGGTCTCCCAGCCTCGGGAGACCCAGTACTTC
TRBV20-1	TRBJ1-1	NA	NA	CSAPPGMAEAFF	TGCAGTGCTCCGCCGGGGATGGCTGAAGCTTTCTTT
TRBV28	TRBJ2-3	TRBD2	NA	CASSFSPAGTSLTDTQYF	TGTGCCAGCAGTTTTTCCCCCGCCGGGACTAGCTTAACAGATACGCAGTATTTT
TRBV20-1	TRBJ2-7	NA	NA	CSARDRLASSYEQYF	TGCAGTGCTAGAGATCGGCTAGCGAGCTCCTACGAGCAGTACTTC
TRBV10-3	TRBJ1-2	NA	NA	CAISESITGQTSYYGYTF	TGTGCCATCAGTGAGTCGATTACAGGGCAAACGTCCTACTATGGCTACACCTTC
TRBV6-2/TRBV6-3	TRBJ2-1	TRBD2	many	CASSLRGGRGSKQFF	TGTGCCAGCAGTCTCCGTGGCGGGAGGGGGTCGAAACAGTTCTTC
TRBV2	TRBJ2-2	TRBD2	NA	CASSMGLADTGELFF	TGTGCCAGCAGTATGGGACTAGCGGACACCGGGGAGCTGTTTTTT
TRBV4-2	TRBJ2-3	NA	many	CASSRVGHTQYF	TGTGCCAGCAGCCGGGTTGGGCATACGCAGTATTTT
TRBV28	TRBJ2-5	NA	many	CASSSIGDREEGETQYF	TGTGCCAGCAGTTCCATTGGTGACAGGGAGGAGGGAGAGACCCAGTACTTC
TRBV15	TRBJ1-5	NA	few	CATSREVQPQHF	TGTGCCACCAGCAGAGAGGTCCAGCCCCAGCATTTT
TRBV20-1	TRBJ2-7	NA	many	CSPGTFREQYF	TGCAGTCCTGGGACTTTTAGGGAGCAGTACTTC
TRBV20-1	TRBJ1-2	TRBD1	NA	CSARESGTGVYGYTF	TGCAGTGCTAGAGAGTCCGGGACAGGGGTTTATGGCTACACCTTC
TRBV6-1	TRBJ1-3	NA	few	CASSIPLVYSGNTIYF	TGTGCCAGCAGTATCCCCCTCGTGTACTCTGGAAACACCATATATTTT
TRBV12-3/TRBV12-4	TRBJ2-7	TRBD2	many	CASSLRAGNYEQYF	TGTGCCAGCAGTTTAAGAGCGGGGAACTACGAGCAGTACTTC
TRBV6-2/TRBV6-3	TRBJ1-6	NA	few	CASSPTGWNSPLHF	TGTGCCAGCAGTCCTACAGGGTGGAATTCACCCCTCCACTTT
TRBV7-8	TRBJ2-2	TRBD2	NA	CASSSPSFTGSGRSGGELFF	TGTGCCAGCAGCTCCCCCTCCTTTACTGGGAGCGGGAGGTCGGGCGGGGAGCTGTTTTTT
TRBV4-1	TRBJ2-1	TRBD2	NA	CASSFPTSEGTNNEQFF	TGCGCCAGCAGCTTTCCGACTAGCGAAGGGACCAACAATGAGCAGTTCTTC
TRBV19	TRBJ2-1	NA	NA	CASSSRGTDLYNEQFF	TGTGCCAGTAGTTCCCGGGGGACAGACCTATACAATGAGCAGTTCTTC
TRBV12-3/TRBV12-4	TRBJ1-3	NA	NA	CASSLAVQFRGNTIYF	TGTGCCAGCAGTTTAGCGGTACAGTTCAGGGGAAACACCATATATTTT
TRBV12-3/TRBV12-4	TRBJ1-3	TRBD1	many	CASSLEGAFSGNTIYF	TGTGCCAGCAGTTTAGAGGGGGCTTTCTCTGGAAACACCATATATTTT
TRBV20-1	TRBJ2-7	TRBD1	NA	CSATRTGPLEQYF	TGCAGTGCAACCAGGACAGGGCCCCTCGAGCAGTACTTC
TRBV20-1	TRBJ2-2	TRBD2	NA	CSARRRGLVLNGGELFF	TGCAGTGCCAGGAGGCGGGGACTAGTCCTCAATGGCGGGGAGCTGTTTTTT
TRBV6-5	TRBJ1-5	TRBD1	few	CASSYLTGPQGPQHF	TGTGCCAGCAGTTACTTGACAGGGCCCCAGGGGCCCCAGCATTTT
TRBV5-1	TRBJ2-1	NA	few	CASSPKTGTPEQFF	TGCGCCAGCAGCCCAAAAACCGGGACTCCGGAGCAGTTCTTC
TRBV14	TRBJ2-7	NA	NA	CASSRASYEQYF	TGTGCCAGCAGCCGGGCCTCCTACGAGCAGTACTTC
TRBV18	TRBJ2-7	NA	NA	CASSRRSLDRPSYEQYF	TGTGCCAGCTCACGACGTTCCCTGGACAGACCTTCCTACGAGCAGTACTTC
TRBV7-9	TRBJ2-1	NA	NA	CASSLAGRTGNEQFF	TGTGCCAGCAGCTTAGCGGGGAGAACGGGCAATGAGCAGTTCTTC
TRBV28	TRBJ2-7	TRBD2	many	CASSPQTVRTSTGYEQYF	TGTGCCAGCAGCCCACAGACAGTCCGGACTAGCACGGGGTACGAGCAGTACTTC
TRBV6-2/TRBV6-3	TRBJ2-1	TRBD2	NA	CASSYGREPINEQFF	TGTGCCAGCAGTTACGGGCGGGAGCCGATCAATGAGCAGTTCTTC
TRBV20-1	TRBJ2-7	NA	NA	CSATGGTGAYEQYF	TGCAGTGCTACGGGCGGGACTGGGGCCTACGAGCAGTACTTC
TRBV20-1	TRBJ2-7	NA	NA	CSARDLLSGPYEQYF	TGCAGTGCTAGAGATCTACTATCAGGCCCCTACGAGCAGTACTTC
TRBV12-3/TRBV12-4	TRBJ2-1	TRBD2	few	CASSLPASGSFYNEQFF	TGTGCCAGCAGTTTACCAGCTAGCGGGAGCTTCTACAATGAGCAGTTCTTC
TRBV19	TRBJ1-2	NA	few	CASSMATRGYDMGYTF	TGTGCCAGTAGTATGGCGACACGAGGCTACGATATGGGCTACACCTTC
TRBV6-5	TRBJ2-1	NA	many	CASSYSRLLANEQFF	TGTGCCAGCAGTTACTCACGACTACTAGCCAATGAGCAGTTCTTC
TRBV4-2	TRBJ2-1	NA	NA	CASQPGLHNEQFF	TGTGCCAGCCAACCCGGGCTCCACAATGAGCAGTTCTTC
TRBV4-2	TRBJ2-3	NA	few	CASSQAPGLPENTQYF	TGTGCCAGCAGCCAAGCACCGGGACTCCCCGAGAATACGCAGTATTTT
TRBV13	TRBJ2-2	NA	few	CASLQGMGTGELFF	TGTGCCAGCCTTCAAGGGATGGGGACCGGGGAGCTGTTTTTT
TRBV5-5	TRBJ1-2	NA	many	CASSNRDEVDYGYTF	TGTGCCAGCAGCAACCGGGACGAAGTAGACTATGGCTACACCTTC
TRBV5-8	TRBJ1-1	NA	few	CASSLFGNTEAFF	TGTGCCAGCAGCTTGTTCGGGAACACTGAAGCTTTCTTT
TRBV13	TRBJ2-7	NA	many	CASSLWGNHEQYF	TGTGCCAGCAGCTTATGGGGTAACCACGAGCAGTACTTC
TRBV27	TRBJ1-6	TRBD1	few	CASRLVGQGNSPLHF	TGTGCCAGCAGGCTCGTGGGACAGGGAAATTCACCCCTCCACTTT
TRBV29-1	TRBJ2-7	NA	few	CSVRGAREQYF	TGCAGCGTTCGGGGGGCGCGGGAGCAGTACTTC
TRBV15	TRBJ2-1	NA	NA	CATSNFRQSYYNEQFF	TGTGCCACCAGCAACTTTCGGCAATCCTATTACAATGAGCAGTTCTTC
TRBV6-1	TRBJ2-3	NA	NA	CASSPPDRGTDTQYF	TGTGCCAGCAGTCCCCCAGACAGAGGCACAGATACGCAGTATTTT
TRBV7-9	TRBJ2-5	NA	NA	CATPLDNQETQYF	TGTGCCACTCCCCTGGACAACCAAGAGACCCAGTACTTC
TRBV5-6	TRBJ2-1	NA	few	CASSLNGYLMSYNEQFF	TGTGCCAGCAGCTTGAATGGATATCTTATGTCCTACAATGAGCAGTTCTTC
TRBV6-5	TRBJ2-1	TRBD2	few	CASSSTTSGRFYNEQFF	TGTGCCAGCAGTTCCACTACTAGCGGGAGGTTTTACAATGAGCAGTTCTTC
TRBV3-1	TRBJ1-4	NA	few	CASSQGRSLAEKLFF	TGTGCCAGCAGCCAAGGGCGGTCCCTTGCAGAAAAACTGTTTTTT
TRBV12-3/TRBV12-4	TRBJ2-2	TRBD2	NA	CASSVRGLGNTGELFF	TGTGCCAGCAGTGTGAGGGGACTAGGGAACACCGGGGAGCTGTTTTTT